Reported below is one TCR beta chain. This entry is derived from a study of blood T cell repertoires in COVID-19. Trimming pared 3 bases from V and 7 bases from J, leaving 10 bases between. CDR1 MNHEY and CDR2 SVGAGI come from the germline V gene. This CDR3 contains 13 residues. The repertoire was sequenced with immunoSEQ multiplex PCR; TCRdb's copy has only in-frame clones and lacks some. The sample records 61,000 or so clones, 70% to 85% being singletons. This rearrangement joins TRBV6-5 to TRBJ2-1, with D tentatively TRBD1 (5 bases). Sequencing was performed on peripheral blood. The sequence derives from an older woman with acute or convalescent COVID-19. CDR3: CASSYYQGNEQFF. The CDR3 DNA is TGTGCCAGCAGTTATTACCAGGGTAATGAGCAGTTCTTC.